The rows below give T cell receptor beta chains drawn from one sample of a study of human T cells and chemical hapten exposure. TCRdb reanalysed the RACE reads using MiXCR and keeps one entry per CDR3 protein. This repertoire shows roughly 100,000 distinct CDR3 sequences, roughly a third found once; its top ten account for 2.5% to 3.5%. The specimen comprised whole blood, sampled in connection with sensitization to the hapten diphenylcyclopropenone (DPC). The receptor source for this set is a man aged 40-49 years with alopecia areata. Some clones in this sample may be carry-over from other donors' samples. The CDR3 runs from the conserved cysteine through the conserved F or W. Fields, in order: D gene, J gene, clone size, V gene, CDR3 DNA, CDR3 protein. D genes are given only for firm matches. Some rows mark clone size as missing; the rest say once, few, many or name a class of expanded clone.

TRBD2,TRBJ2-1,NA,TRBV3-1,TGTGCCAGCAGCCACCATAGCGGGAGTCGGGACAATGAGCAGTTCTTC,CASSHHSGSRDNEQFF
NA,TRBJ2-1,NA,TRBV12-5,TGTGCTAGTGGTTTGGCACTGGGAGGTAGAGGGAGATCTAATGAGCAGTTCTTC,CASGLALGGRGRSNEQFF
TRBD1,TRBJ2-7,NA,TRBV6-1,TGTGCCAGCAACCGGGACAGGGGCTACGAGCAGTACTTC,CASNRDRGYEQYF
NA,TRBJ1-4,NA,TRBV18,TGTGCCAGCTCACCAGCCGTGAATGAAAAACTGTTTTTT,CASSPAVNEKLFF
NA,TRBJ1-1,few,TRBV6-2/TRBV6-3,TGTGCCAGCAGTCTGGCGGGGATGAACACTGAAGCTTTCTTT,CASSLAGMNTEAFF
NA,TRBJ2-4,NA,TRBV20-1,TGCAGTGCTAGAGATCATCTAGCCAAAAACATTCAGTACTTC,CSARDHLAKNIQYF
NA,TRBJ2-1,few,TRBV7-9,TGTGCCAGCAGCTTCGGGGAGAATGAGCAGTTCTTC,CASSFGENEQFF
TRBD2,TRBJ2-1,few,TRBV29-1,TGCAGCGTTGAAGATCCGGGACTAGCCTCCTACAATGAGCAGTTCTTC,CSVEDPGLASYNEQFF
TRBD2,TRBJ2-3,few,TRBV20-1,TGCAGTGCTAGTATTAGCGGGAGGCCCGATACGCAGTATTTT,CSASISGRPDTQYF
TRBD2,TRBJ2-3,NA,TRBV29-1,TGCAGCGTTGGGTCGGGCGGGAGCGATACGCAGTATTTT,CSVGSGGSDTQYF
NA,TRBJ2-6,once,TRBV6-5,TGTGCCAGCACTCTGATGAGGGGGGGACTGGGCGGGGCCAACGTCCTGACTTTC,CASTLMRGGLGGANVLTF
TRBD1,TRBJ1-5,NA,TRBV2,TGTGCCAGCGGACAGGGAGGAGGCAATCAGCCCCAGCATTTT,CASGQGGGNQPQHF
NA,TRBJ1-6,NA,TRBV9,TGTGCCAGCAGCCGTGGGGAGGGGGGCTCACCCCTCCACTTT,CASSRGEGGSPLHF
NA,TRBJ2-1,NA,TRBV5-1,TGCGCCAGCAGCTTCGAGGTAGGCGGGAACGATGAGCAGTTCTTC,CASSFEVGGNDEQFF
TRBD1,TRBJ1-1,NA,TRBV27,TGTGCCAGCAGTTTTAGGGGGCAGGGCACTGAAGCTTTCTTT,CASSFRGQGTEAFF